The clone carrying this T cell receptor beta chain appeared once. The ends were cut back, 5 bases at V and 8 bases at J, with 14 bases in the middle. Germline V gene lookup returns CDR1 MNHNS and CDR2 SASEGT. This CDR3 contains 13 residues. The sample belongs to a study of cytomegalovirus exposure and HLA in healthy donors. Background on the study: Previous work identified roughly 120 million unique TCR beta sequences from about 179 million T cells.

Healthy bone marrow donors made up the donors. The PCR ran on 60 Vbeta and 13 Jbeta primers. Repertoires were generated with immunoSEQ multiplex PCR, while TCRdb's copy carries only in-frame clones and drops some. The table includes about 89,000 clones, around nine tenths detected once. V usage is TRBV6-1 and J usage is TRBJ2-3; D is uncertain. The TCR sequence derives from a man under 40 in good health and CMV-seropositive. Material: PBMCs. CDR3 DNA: TGTGCCAGCAGTCCTCGACTTCCGCTTACGCAGTATTTT. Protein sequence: CASSPRLPLTQYF.